This T cell receptor beta chain appears in the sequencing data of a study of T cell responses to AZD1222 COVID-19 vaccine (dated by TCRdb to about 2021). Study-wide context: TCR sequencing was performed for fewer than 250 trial participants, of whom 200 to 210 were given two doses of AZD1222 and about 25 were given two doses of MenACWY control vaccine. Trial participants were enrolled into age subgroups of 18-55, 56-69 and 70-plus years, which contained approximately 150, 30 and 60 TCR-sequenced participants, respectively. The study at large found these results: Only five to seven AZD1222 recipients were SARS-CoV-2 seropositive at baseline, limiting conclusions about previously exposed vaccinees. Reportedly, almost half of the unique spike-specific TCRs recognized epitopes lying outside the regions that are mutated in the B.1.351 and B.1.1.7 variants. The 56-69-year group was small, and its depth increase did not reach significance, likely because of low power. Participants were mostly white British, with more females than males. The authors suggested clonal diversity may have been underestimated. CD4 TCRs associated with the vaccine covered the entire spike protein, and the dominant responses were in regions 160-218 and 743-854. Because no day 14 peak-response samples were available, repertoires were characterized only after the peak T cell response. After two AZD1222 doses, spike-specific TCR breadth and depth were significantly higher than at day 0 and than in MenACWY recipients.

Trimming takes 0 bases from V and 0 bases from J, and the germline ends sit 6 bases apart. CDR1 and CDR2 (SGDLS, YYNGEE) derive from the germline V gene. The CDR3 starts with the cysteine, ends with the phenylalanine, and has 14 residues. Just the 42-base CDR3 DNA is kept, in frame starting at base 1. The sample's time point label, decoded: about 28 days (+/-7) after the second vaccine dose. Because spike-specific TCR depth and breadth did not differ between the two schedules, AZD1222 recipients who got a second dose at roughly 4 weeks were pooled with those who got a second dose at roughly 12 weeks. Vaccinee samples came from UK trials COV001 and COV002, including a single-blind randomized controlled phase 2/3 trial of AZD1222 (ChAdOx1 nCoV-19) in healthy adults. Trial participant PBMC samples were collected at day 0 and day 28 after the second dose for TCRbeta chain sequencing. Notes on this clone: No cognate antigen has been identified for it. Base-call qualities are not available, and no considerably larger clone is one nucleotide away.

The CDR3 regions of human TCRbeta chains were analyzed by immunosequencing. Processing in the source paper ran as follows. TCRs in the repertoires were compared against a reference library of SARS-CoV-2-specific TCRs that had been generated with the MIRA antigen-specificity platform. Breadth was defined as the fraction of unique TCRs that were SARS-CoV-2-associated, and depth was defined as the fraction of total T cells that were SARS-CoV-2-associated. Each spike-specific TCR was assigned to its reactive spike region and to a CD4 or CD8 class using the MIRA data. Log10-transformed breadth and depth values were compared by one-way ANOVA with Sidak's multiple comparisons tests. TCRdb provides this immuneACCESS table in a form limited to in-frame rearrangements. Some clones are lacking; in checked studies, under half of them reflect an unresolved V gene, and why the rest are absent is not known. That table furnishes V, J and clone size, whereas the DNA furnished D and trimming. The sample yields about 120,000 clones; about nine tenths were counted once. 2.6% of the sample goes to the ten largest clones.

The sequence derives from an adult who received the AZD1222 COVID-19 vaccine. This material consisted of peripheral blood, taken 28 days after the second AZD1222 dose. The chain couples TRBV9 to TRBJ1-1; the D gene cannot be named for sure. The bases read TGTGCCAGCAGCGTAGGAGGTGTGAACACTGAAGCTTTCTTT. Its translation reads: CASSVGGVNTEAFF. Supplemented by the reference TRBV9 and TRBJ1-1 proteins around the CDR3, the complete variable domain is DSGVTQTPKHLITATGQRVTLRCSPRSGDLSVYWYQQSLDQGLQFLIQYYNGEERAKGNILERFSAQQFPDLHSELNLSSLELGDSALYFCASSVGGVNTEAFFGQGTRLTVV.